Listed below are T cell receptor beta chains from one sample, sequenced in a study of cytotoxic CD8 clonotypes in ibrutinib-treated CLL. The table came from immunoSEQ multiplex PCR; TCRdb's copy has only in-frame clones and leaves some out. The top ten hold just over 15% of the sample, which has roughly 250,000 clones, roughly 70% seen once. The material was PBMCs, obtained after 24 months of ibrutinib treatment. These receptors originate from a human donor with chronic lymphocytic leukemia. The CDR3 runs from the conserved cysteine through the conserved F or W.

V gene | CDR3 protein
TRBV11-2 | CASSLDRVPYEQYF
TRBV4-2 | CASSQEERGVYEQYF
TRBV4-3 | CASSQDHAGNTIYF
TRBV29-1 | CSVIPDGLADYNEQFF
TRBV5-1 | CASTLSPAGALEGYTF
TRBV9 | CASSVDGTQETQYF
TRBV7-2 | CASSLVAGENYEQYF
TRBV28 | CASSLTSGISYNEQFF
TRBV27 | CASKLGTGDYEQYF
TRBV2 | CASSDGEGSYNEQFF
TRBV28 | CAMSQGFGEAFF
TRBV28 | CASSFGTSWSGYTF
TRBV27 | CASSLSGTGETQYF
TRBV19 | CASSIAIDREQYF
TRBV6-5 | CASASDRRNQPQHF
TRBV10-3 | CAISDTRGGNEQFF
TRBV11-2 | CASSQNAGGYNEQFF
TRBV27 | CASSLYFSGQGATGELFF
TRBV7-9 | CASSSRRDNSGELFF
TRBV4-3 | CASSQDLAMDTQYF
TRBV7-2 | CASSLWGRDQPQHF
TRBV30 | CAWSPGALETQYF
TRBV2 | CASSENRERGEQYF
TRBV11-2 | CASSLLLSEGVNEQFF
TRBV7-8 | CASSLGLGYTEAFF